The 28 T cell receptor beta chains below all came from one sample that was sequenced in a study of T cells expressing NK-cell markers (dated by TCRdb to 2020 to 2022). The library was generated by 5' RACE. These reads were obtained on an Illumina HiSeq 2000. TCRdb reprocessed the reads, so every CDR3 protein sequence counts as one entry and DNA is not shown. The sample's records list 150,000 to 160,000 distinct CDR3 sequences. The biggest ten clones account for about 39% of the sample. Sequences were obtained from blood T cells: a sorted CD56 or NKG2C T cell subset, CD4+ or CD8+ T cells, or bulk PBMC T cells (not recorded which). Source of these receptors: a woman aged 50 to 65 in good health. Donor details come from another sample of the same person, matched by shared clones.

The rearrangement joins TRBV12-3 or TRBV12-4 to TRBJ2-1; the D call of TRBD2 rests on TCRdb alone, since no DNA is present to check it. This CDR3 has 14 residues. CDR3 in amino acids: CASTPSETANEQFF.

The CDR3 loop is CASSLTASGLHYEQYF. The chain combines TRBV7-9 with TRBJ2-7. The CDR3 extends over 16 amino acids. Germline V gene data show CDR1 as SEHNR and CDR2 as FQNEAQ (reference sequence).

This sequence joins TRBV4-2 and TRBJ2-1; absent DNA, TCRdb's TRBD2 call cannot be checked. Germline-derived CDR1 and CDR2 are LGHNA and YNFKEQ. CDR3 size: 15 residues. CDR3 region: CASSQGLVGGNEQFF.

The chain carries TRBV4-1 and TRBJ2-1. The germline CDR1 and CDR2 sequences are MGHRA and YSYEKL. CDR3 length: 13 amino acids. CDR3 region: CASSQVVGYEQFF.

This sequence joins TRBV19 and TRBJ2-1; absent DNA, TCRdb's TRBD2 call cannot be checked. CDR3 length: 18 residues. CDR1 and CDR2 from the germline V gene are LNHDA and SQIVND (reference sequence). CDR3 region: CASSAEGTSGRKFDEQFF.

The rearrangement links TRBV27 to TRBJ2-3; the TCRdb call, TRBD1, lacks DNA for checking. The CDR3 runs 15 residues. Per germline, CDR1 MNHEY and CDR2 SMNVEV (reference sequence). This CDR3 is CASSLGTDQIGTQYF.

The chain uses TRBV12-5 and TRBJ2-7; TCRdb picks TRBD1, but there is no DNA to check that call. Germline-derived CDR1 and CDR2 are LGHNT and FRNRAP. The CDR3 is made up of 11 amino acids. CDR3 sequence: CASGIRGVKYF.

The chain recombines TRBV10-3 with TRBJ2-2; as DNA is missing, the TRBD2 call by TCRdb cannot be tested. Germline lookup yields CDR1 ENHRY and CDR2 SYGVKD. The CDR3 has 16 amino acids. The CDR3 is CAISGEWQRNTGELFF.

The chain links TRBV19 to TRBJ2-7; as DNA is missing, the TRBD1 call by TCRdb cannot be tested. The CDR3 runs to 15 residues. CDR1 and CDR2 from the germline V gene are LNHDA and SQIVND (reference sequence). The chain's CDR3 is CASSPGQGSSYEQYF.

The chain combines TRBV5-1 with TRBJ2-5; the TCRdb D gene call, TRBD2, has no DNA to confirm it. Germline V lookup: CDR1 SGHRS, CDR2 YFSETQ. The CDR3 length is 15 residues. The CDR3 here is CASSLVVAGKETQYF.

The chain employs TRBV28 and TRBJ2-5; TCRdb names TRBD1, which stays unverified in the absence of DNA. Germline values: CDR1 MDHEN, CDR2 SYDVKM. The CDR3 sequence is 14 residues long. CDR3 sequence: CASSSPGPRETQYF.

V is TRBV11-2 and J is TRBJ2-5; TCRdb's D call of TRBD2 is untestable without DNA. CDR3 length equals 15 residues. CDR1 and CDR2 (germline): SGHAT, FQNNGV. The CDR3 region is CASSLGGGTQETQYF.

CDR3 loop: CASSEAPGEGPEQYF. The chain is built from TRBV2 and TRBJ2-7; no DNA is available, so the TRBD1 call from TCRdb remains unchecked. Per the germline V gene, CDR1 is SNHLY and CDR2 is FYNNEI. The CDR3 contains 15 residues.

V and J are TRBV14 and TRBJ2-1; TCRdb designates TRBD1, a call that cannot be tested without DNA. CDR1 SGHDN and CDR2 FVKESK come from the germline V gene. This CDR3 spans 12 amino acids. CDR3 in amino acids: CASSPLYNEQFF. The whole variable domain, remainder taken from reference TRBV14 and TRBJ2-1, is EAGVTQFPSHSVIEKGQTVTLRCDPISGHDNLYWYRRVMGKEIKFLLHFVKESKQDESGMPNNRFLAERTGGTYSTLKVQPAELEDSGVYFCASSPLYNEQFFGPGTRLTVL.

The chain links TRBV6-4 to TRBJ2-1; TCRdb's D gene call, TRBD2, goes unchecked for lack of DNA. Per germline, CDR1 MRHNA and CDR2 SNTAGT. This CDR3 is 15 amino acids long. The chain's CDR3 is CASSDSTGLEAEQFF.

The V gene is TRBV20-1, the J gene TRBJ2-2; checking the TCRdb D call of TRBD2 is not possible without DNA. This CDR3 region has 16 residues. Germline values: CDR1 DFQATT, CDR2 SNEGSKA (reference sequence). The CDR3 loop is CSARDLVAGEAGELFF.

The chain carries TRBV10-2 and TRBJ1-5; TCRdb designates TRBD1, a call that cannot be tested without DNA. CDR3 size: 13 residues. The germline CDR1 and CDR2 sequences are WSHSY and SAAADI. CDR3 sequence: CASQRGGNQPQHF.

The chain employs TRBV27 and TRBJ2-1; TCRdb's assignment of TRBD1 cannot be checked, as there is no DNA. The CDR3 extends over 15 amino acids. Per the germline V gene, CDR1 is MNHEY and CDR2 is SMNVEV (reference sequence). The CDR3 reads CASSTPTIQGPEQFF.

The chain links TRBV12-3 or TRBV12-4 to TRBJ1-1. The CDR3 is 11 amino acids. Here the CDR3 reads CASSFGVQAFF.

The gene calls are TRBV5-1 and TRBJ2-1; the TCRdb D gene call, TRBD2, has no DNA to confirm it. CDR3 length: 15 amino acids. Germline CDR1 is SGHRS and CDR2 is YFSETQ. The CDR3 spells CASSSGLAGTHEQFF.

This sequence joins TRBV12-3 or TRBV12-4 and TRBJ2-5. The CDR3 runs to 11 residues. Here the CDR3 reads CASSFSETQYF.

This chain connects TRBV2 to TRBJ2-7; the TCRdb D gene call, TRBD2, has no DNA to confirm it. Germline lookup yields CDR1 SNHLY and CDR2 FYNNEI. CDR3 length equals 15 residues. The CDR3: CASSDEPGTSYEQYF.

The V and J genes are TRBV5-6 and TRBJ2-7; the D call from TCRdb, TRBD1, cannot be confirmed without DNA. The CDR3 is 16 residues long. Germline V gene data show CDR1 as SGHDT and CDR2 as YYEEEE. The CDR3 loop reads CASSPGTVSPIYEQYF.

The chain combines TRBV3-1 with TRBJ2-1; TCRdb designates TRBD1, a call that cannot be tested without DNA. The germline V gene encodes CDR1 LGHDT and CDR2 YNNKEL (reference sequence). The length of the CDR3 is 16 residues. The CDR3 region is CASSHTGIGLYNEQFF.

The chain uses TRBV7-9 and TRBJ1-6; the TCRdb call, TRBD1, lacks DNA for checking. Germline assignment: CDR1 SEHNR and CDR2 FQNEAQ (reference sequence). This CDR3 has 16 amino acids. CDR3 loop: CASSLRSGTGDSPLHF.

This CDR3 reads CASMGGGRRTGELFF. The chain carries TRBV27 and TRBJ2-2; TCRdb indicates TRBD2, and absent DNA this call remains unverified. The CDR3 totals 15 residues. Germline V gives CDR1 MNHEY, CDR2 SMNVEV (reference sequence).

The gene calls are TRBV4-1 and TRBJ2-1; TCRdb picks TRBD2, but there is no DNA to check that call. The CDR3 has 15 amino acids. Germline V gives CDR1 MGHRA, CDR2 YSYEKL. The CDR3: CASSQGTSDFNEQFF.

The chain employs TRBV27 and TRBJ2-3; TCRdb names TRBD1, which stays unverified in the absence of DNA. The V gene's germline CDR1 is MNHEY and CDR2 SMNVEV (reference sequence). The CDR3 consists of 17 residues. The CDR3 here is CASSLVPARWGTDTQYF.